The rows below give T cell receptor beta chains drawn from one sample of a study of cytomegalovirus exposure and HLA in healthy donors. Here immunoSEQ multiplex PCR was the method, and the copy in TCRdb shows in-frame clones only, minus some. The table lists 150,000 to 200,000 clones, roughly 90% of them singletons. Sequenced material: PBMCs. The source is a girl under three years old in good health and CMV-seronegative. Both conserved end residues are part of each CDR3. Each record gives: D gene, clone size, V gene, CDR3 length, J gene, CDR3 protein, CDR3 DNA. D genes are given only for firm matches. Not every row has a clone size; where given, it reads once, few, many or a size class.

>NA|NA|TRBV6-1|16|TRBJ2-1
CASSEMSSADYNEQFF
TGTGCCAGCAGTGAAATGTCGTCGGCGGACTACAATGAGCAGTTCTTC
>NA|NA|TRBV5-4|15|TRBJ1-2
CASSFNRVINYGYTF
TGTGCCAGCAGCTTTAACAGGGTTATCAACTATGGCTACACCTTC
>TRBD2|NA|TRBV4-2|16|TRBJ2-3
CASSQDLAGGLNTQYF
TGTGCCAGCAGCCAAGATCTAGCGGGAGGGCTAAATACGCAGTATTTT
>TRBD1|once|TRBV30|13|TRBJ1-2
CAWSTGGNYGYTF
TGTGCCTGGAGTACAGGGGGAAACTATGGCTACACCTTC
>TRBD2|NA|TRBV5-1|16|TRBJ2-3
CASSLGASGGTDTQYF
TGCGCCAGCAGCTTGGGGGCTAGCGGGGGGACAGATACGCAGTATTTT
>TRBD2|NA|TRBV9|19|TRBJ2-3
CASSERGGTSGASTDTQYF
TGTGCCAGCAGCGAGAGGGGGGGGACTAGCGGGGCTAGCACAGATACGCAGTATTTT
>TRBD1|NA|TRBV6-5|14|TRBJ2-7
CASSYDDRALEQYF
TGTGCCAGCAGTTACGATGACAGGGCCCTCGAGCAGTACTTC
>TRBD1|NA|TRBV12-5|17|TRBJ1-5
CASGLVPARGTDQPQHF
TGTGCTAGTGGTTTGGTACCGGCCAGGGGGACGGATCAGCCCCAGCATTTT
>TRBD2|NA|TRBV7-9|14|TRBJ2-7
CASSPGLAARVQYF
TGTGCCAGCAGCCCGGGACTAGCGGCGAGGGTGCAGTACTTC
>TRBD2|NA|TRBV6-5|16|TRBJ2-1
CASSYTGTSGNYEQFF
TGTGCCAGCAGTTACACCGGGACTAGCGGGAATTATGAGCAGTTCTTC
>TRBD2|NA|TRBV7-8|16|TRBJ2-7
CASSLDFAAGAYEQYF
TGTGCCAGCAGCTTAGATTTTGCGGCGGGAGCGTACGAGCAGTACTTC
>TRBD1|NA|TRBV5-4|19|TRBJ2-2
CASKRTFTPGTANTGELFF
TGTGCCAGCAAGCGGACTTTCACACCCGGGACAGCGAACACCGGGGAGCTGTTTTTT
>TRBD1|NA|TRBV9|14|TRBJ1-6
CASSAHRGGSPLHF
TGTGCCAGCAGCGCCCACAGGGGAGGCTCACCCCTCCACTTT
>NA|NA|TRBV19|14|TRBJ1-5
CASSIDGVDQPQHF
TGTGCCAGTAGTATAGACGGGGTGGATCAGCCCCAGCATTTT
>NA|NA|TRBV9|14|TRBJ1-5
CASSAGGGQQPQHF
TGTGCCAGCAGCGCGGGAGGGGGGCAACAGCCCCAGCATTTT
>NA|NA|TRBV13|15|TRBJ2-2
CASSLGVGPTGELFF
TGTGCCAGCAGCTTAGGGGTCGGTCCCACCGGGGAGCTGTTTTTT
>NA|once|TRBV7-6|14|TRBJ2-5
CASSLAGPEETQYF
TGTGCCAGCAGCTTGGCGGGCCCAGAAGAGACCCAGTACTTC
>NA|NA|TRBV13|14|TRBJ1-1
CASSFLQQNTEAFF
TGTGCCAGCAGCTTCCTACAGCAGAACACTGAAGCTTTCTTT
>NA|NA|TRBV27|17|TRBJ2-2
CASSLSFTILHTGELFF
TGTGCCAGCAGTTTATCATTCACTATTCTTCACACCGGGGAGCTGTTTTTT
>TRBD2|NA|TRBV14|16|TRBJ2-5
CASSPVGAGVQETQYF
TGTGCCAGCAGCCCAGTTGGGGCGGGAGTACAAGAGACCCAGTACTTC
>NA|few|TRBV6-5|13|TRBJ2-7
CASSIRGSYEQYF
TGTGCCAGCAGTATCAGGGGCTCCTACGAGCAGTACTTC
>NA|NA|TRBV18|15|TRBJ2-7
CASSPSGRIIYEQYF
TGTGCCAGCTCACCGAGTGGGAGAATAATCTACGAGCAGTACTTC
>NA|NA|TRBV30|14|TRBJ1-6
CAWEVGAGDSPLHF
TGTGCCTGGGAAGTTGGGGCGGGGGATTCACCCCTCCACTTT
>TRBD2|NA|TRBV7-6|18|TRBJ2-7
CASSFRQGPGLENYEQYF
TGTGCCAGCAGCTTCAGGCAGGGGCCGGGACTAGAAAATTACGAGCAGTACTTC
>NA|few|TRBV5-6|14|TRBJ2-3
CASSLGQSTDTQYF
TGTGCCAGCAGCTTGGGACAGAGCACAGATACGCAGTATTTT